Listed here are 18 T cell receptor beta chains from one sample, sequenced in a study of blood T cell repertoires in COVID-19. Sequencing was performed with immunoSEQ multiplex PCR; in TCRdb, only in-frame clones are kept and a portion is missing. The profile shows 65,000 to 95,000 clones, about 68% of them singletons. Sequenced input: peripheral blood. The receptors stem from a man aged 50-59 years with active or convalescent COVID-19.

The gene calls are TRBV20-1 and TRBJ1-6, with no clear D. Germline CDR1 is DFQATT and CDR2 is SNEGSKA (reference sequence). V was pared by 3 bases and J by 7 bases, with 13 bases between. This CDR3 is built from 14 residues. CDR3 sequence (DNA): TGCAGTGCTAGTGTGGGCCCGGGAAATTCACCCCTCCACTTT. The encoded protein is CSASVGPGNSPLHF.

Only a few counts were recorded for this clone. The chain combines TRBV5-4 with TRBJ1-6; TRBD1 matches at 9 bases. The length of the CDR3 is 14 residues. V dropped 0 bases and J dropped 14; count of bases not matched to a gene: 6. Germline CDR1 and CDR2: SGHNT and YYREEE (reference sequence). CDR3 in DNA: TGTGCCAGCAGCTTGGCTCGGGACAGGGACTCCCTCCACTTT. It translates to CASSLARDRDSLHF.

The sample holds one count of this clone. Additional DNA sequences in this sample encode the identical CDR3. The chain employs TRBV5-1 and TRBJ2-3; the D gene is possibly TRBD1 (5 bases). This CDR3 spans 14 amino acids. Germline values: CDR1 SGHRS, CDR2 YFSETQ. Between the trimmed V and J ends, which lost 0 bases and 3 bases, there was a span of 8 bases. The CDR3 loop reads CASSLAQGTDTQYF. In DNA, the CDR3 is TGCGCCAGCAGCTTGGCGCAGGGAACAGATACGCAGTATTTT. The full variable domain, completed using reference TRBV5-1 and TRBJ2-3, is KAGVTQTPRYLIKTRGQQVTLSCSPISGHRSVSWYQQTPGQGLQFLFEYFSETQRNKGNFPGRFSGRQFSNSRSEMNVSTLELGDSALYLCASSLAQGTDTQYFGPGTRLTVL.

V is TRBV19 and J is TRBJ1-2; perhaps TRBD1 as D (5 bases). The CDR3 is 18 amino acids. Germline V lookup: CDR1 LNHDA, CDR2 SQIVND (reference sequence). Between the trimmed V and J ends, which lost 7 bases and 0 bases, there was a span of 24 bases. DNA for the CDR3: TGTGCCAGTACCCCCTCCGCGGGACTGAGAGAAACTAACTATGGCTACACCTTC. This gives the protein CASTPSAGLRETNYGYTF.

The J gene is TRBJ2-2, the V gene TRBV7-8; TRBD2 might be the D (6 bases). The CDR3 has 16 amino acids. The germline CDR1 and CDR2 sequences are SGHVS and FQNEAQ. V lost 1 base and J 4 bases, leaving 13 bases between the germline ends. The CDR3 nucleotides are TGTGCCAGCAGCTTAGACCCTCGGGGGACCACCGGGGAGCTGTTTTTT. This codes for CASSLDPRGTTGELFF.

This sequence joins TRBV5-4 and TRBJ2-7, with 7 bases matching TRBD1. This CDR3 comprises 13 residues. Germline loops: CDR1 SGHNT, CDR2 YYREEE (reference sequence). Trimming cost V 9 bases and J 2 bases; bases outside gene matches: 8. The CDR3 loop reads CATQSTGTYEQYF. CDR3 DNA sequence: TGTGCCACCCAATCGACAGGGACCTACGAGCAGTACTTC.

This clone was counted once. The chain recombines TRBV19 with TRBJ2-3, with D possibly TRBD1 on 6 matching bases. V dropped 7 bases and J dropped 6 bases, with 17 bases sitting between them. The CDR3 runs to 14 residues. The germline gives CDR1 LNHDA, CDR2 SQIVND (reference sequence). In nucleotides, the CDR3 is TGTGCCAGTACTAGGACAGACCGTGTGGATACGCAGTATTTT. Its protein is CASTRTDRVDTQYF. Full variable domain (rest looked up from reference TRBV19 and TRBJ2-3): DGGITQSPKYLFRKEGQNVTLSCEQNLNHDAMYWYRQDPGQGLRLIYYSQIVNDFQKGDIAEGYSVSREKKESFPLTVTSAQKNPTAFYLCASTRTDRVDTQYFGPGTRLTVL.

This chain uses TRBV12-3 or TRBV12-4 with TRBJ2-7, with 8 bases aligning to TRBD2. This CDR3 contains 12 residues. With 6 bases clipped from V and 4 bases from J, the junction kept 2 bases outside the gene matches. This chain's CDR3 is CASSPGGYEQYF. CDR3 DNA: TGTGCCAGCAGCCCGGGGGGGTACGAGCAGTACTTC.

This chain joins TRBV5-1 and TRBJ2-1, with 10 bases lining up with TRBD1. The J segment lost 3 bases and the V segment lost 4 bases, leaving 7 bases of the junction unmatched. The CDR3 spans 16 residues. From germline, CDR1 is SGHRS and CDR2 YFSETQ. DNA of the CDR3: TGCGCCAGCAGCAACCTAGACAGGGGGCACTACAATGAGCAGTTCTTC. This sequence encodes CASSNLDRGHYNEQFF. The complete variable domain, with remaining parts taken from reference TRBV5-1 and TRBJ2-1, reads KAGVTQTPRYLIKTRGQQVTLSCSPISGHRSVSWYQQTPGQGLQFLFEYFSETQRNKGNFPGRFSGRQFSNSRSEMNVSTLELGDSALYLCASSNLDRGHYNEQFFGPGTRLTVL.

The J gene is TRBJ2-2, the V gene TRBV5-1, with TRBD1 matching over 8 bases. Trimming took 5 bases from V and 1 from J; bases not matched to a gene: 4. Germline CDR1 reads SGHRS; CDR2 reads YFSETQ. The CDR3 loop spans 15 amino acids. The CDR3 DNA follows: TGCGCCAGCAGGGGCGGACAGGGGAACACCGGGGAGCTGTTTTTT. Protein sequence: CASRGGQGNTGELFF.

V gene TRBV19 combines with J gene TRBJ1-4; no clear D. Germline CDR1 LNHDA, CDR2 SQIVND (reference sequence). The V end lost 4 bases, the J end lost 6 bases, and 15 bases lay between the germline ends. The CDR3 totals 15 residues. CDR3 loop: CASSTFGGGYEKLFF. CDR3 sequence (DNA): TGTGCCAGTAGTACTTTCGGTGGAGGCTATGAAAAACTGTTTTTT.

This clone has a single count. This chain joins TRBV3-1 (or the pseudogene TRBV3-2) and TRBJ1-6, with D perhaps TRBD1 (6 bases). Germline loops: CDR1 LGHDT, CDR2 YNNKEL (reference sequence). V was clipped by 2 bases and J by 2 bases, with 13 bases between them. This CDR3 region has 17 residues. CDR3 loop: CASSQRRGGPYNSPLHF. Here the CDR3 DNA reads TGTGCCAGCAGCCAAAGACGGGGGGGCCCCTATAATTCACCCCTCCACTTT.

CDR3 in DNA: TGTGCCAGCAGCCCCGTGCGGGGGGTCGTCACCGGGGAGCTGTTTTTT. Translated, it gives CASSPVRGVVTGELFF. The V and J genes are TRBV5-6 and TRBJ2-2, with 8 bases lining up with TRBD2. Germline V lookup: CDR1 SGHDT, CDR2 YYEEEE. The CDR3 consists of 16 residues. Trimming removed 4 bases from V and 4 bases from J; junction bases left unmatched: 9. Filled out from reference TRBV5-6 and TRBJ2-2, the complete variable domain reads DAGVTQSPTHLIKTRGQQVTLRCSPKSGHDTVSWYQQALGQGPQFIFQYYEEEERQRGNFPDRFSGHQFPNYSSELNVNALLLGDSALYLCASSPVRGVVTGELFFGEGSRLTVL.

J is TRBJ2-7 and V is TRBV7-2; 10 nucleotides match TRBD2. This CDR3 has 16 amino acids. The V gene's germline CDR1 is SGHTA and CDR2 FQGNSA. V trimming: 1 base; J trimming: 3 bases; junction bases outside the gene matches: 6. The CDR3 coding sequence is TGTGCCAGCAGCTTAGGTCTAGCGGGGGAGATCTACGAGCAGTACTTC. This sequence encodes CASSLGLAGEIYEQYF.

The rearrangement uses TRBV5-1 and TRBJ1-2; 7 bases fit TRBD1. CDR1 and CDR2 from the germline V gene are SGHRS and YFSETQ. This CDR3 has 14 residues. V dropped 4 bases and J dropped 3; count of bases not matched to a gene: 6. DNA of the CDR3: TGCGCCAGCAGCAGCCAGGGGGTAGACTATGGCTACACCTTC. It translates to CASSSQGVDYGYTF.

This clone was seen a handful of times. J is TRBJ1-1 and V is TRBV12-3 or TRBV12-4; tentative D call: TRBD1 (6 bases). This CDR3 contains 13 residues. V gave up 5 bases and J gave up 9 bases, with 16 bases separating them. The CDR3 region has the DNA TGTGCCAGCAGTCCCGACAGGTTAGGGAAAGCTTTCTTT. It encodes CASSPDRLGKAFF.

The rearrangement links TRBV5-1 to TRBJ2-7; TRBD2 aligns across 9 bases. V lost 1 base and J lost 6; bases outside the gene matches: 11. CDR3 length: 16 amino acids. Looked up from germline, CDR1 is SGHRS and CDR2 is YFSETQ. The CDR3 coding sequence is TGCGCCAGCAGCTTGAGGTCCCAGCGGGGGGTGGGCGAGCAGTACTTC. Translating gives CASSLRSQRGVGEQYF.

This rearrangement joins TRBV19 to TRBJ2-7; D remains unclear. Germline CDR1 and CDR2: LNHDA and SQIVND (reference sequence). This CDR3 contains 12 residues. The V and J ends lost 10 bases and 2 bases respectively, with 12 bases between them. The CDR3 nucleotides are TGTGCCACCCGAAACGAGGCCTACGAGCAGTACTTC. Translating it yields CATRNEAYEQYF.